This T cell receptor beta chain was documented in a study of T cells in Graves' hyperthyroidism and ophthalmopathy. Template material for amplifying TCR beta CDR3 regions consisted of RNA transcripts. TCR CDR3 regions were first amplified by RT-PCR with HTBI primers. Each CDR3 protein is one row after TCRdb ran MiXCR on the multiplex PCR reads. The data contain about 350,000 distinct CDR3 sequences, over 11% of them singletons. At least ten counts were recorded for this clonotype. Germline V CDR1 and CDR2: SNHLY, FYNNEI. V lost 11 bases and J lost 2, with 14 bases in between. The CDR3 spans 13 residues.

The chain recombines TRBV2 with TRBJ2-3; D gene unclear. The sequence derives from a woman aged 30 to 39 with Graves' hyperthyroidism. Sequenced input: blood. The CDR3 DNA sequence: TGTGCCGCGTTAGTCCGAGACACAGATACGCAGTATTTT. Translating it yields CAALVRDTDTQYF.